The subject of this entry is one T cell receptor (beta chain). This clone was detected only a few times. The antigen it recognizes is unknown. There are no base qualities to consult, and no much larger clone falls within one base. Buffy coats from around 37 blood donors, supplied by the Finnish Red Cross blood service, were used as healthy controls. All TCR-sequenced material derived from peripheral blood: patient blood samples and healthy donor buffy coats. Ficoll-Hypaque gradient centrifugation was used to isolate peripheral blood mononuclear cells. CD4+ cells were magnetically purified from the buffy coats of healthy controls. Genomic DNA was extracted with the Gentra Puregene Cell and Tissue kit and quantified on a Qubit 2.0 fluorometer. This specimen belongs to a study of STAT5B mutations in CD4+ large granular lymphocyte leukemia (dated by TCRdb to the early 2020s). About the investigation overall: Among the healthy controls, the CDR3 'QG' motif was associated with a particular HLA allele. The TCRbeta repertoires of CD4+ T-cell large granular lymphocyte leukemia patients were compared with the TCRbeta repertoires of healthy blood donors. Flow cytometry on FACSCanto II or FACSVerse showed that the purified fractions were more than 95% pure among lymphocytes.

Trimming costs V 0 bases and J 8 bases, and their ends lie 12 bases apart. The germline V gene sets CDR1 to SGHRS and CDR2 to YFSETQ. The CDR3 measures 14 amino acids from cysteine to phenylalanine. CDR3 DNA only is kept here, 42 bases in frame from base 1. What the study reported, not specific to this receptor: Main leukemic clonotypes were private to each patient, although under 30% appeared at low frequency in other patients' non-leukemic repertoires. The data were not HLA-matched, and the relatively small sample size could explain the higher clonality seen in CD4+ compared with CD8+ T-LGLL. Compared with healthy CD4+ repertoires, CD4-sorted patient repertoires appeared more clonal, and this difference remained even after the putative leukemic clones were removed. TRBV06-family usage was enriched among the top patient clones (8/27) compared with healthy controls (2/35).

The immunoSEQ assay at survey resolution was applied to genomic DNA for sequencing of TCRbeta rearrangements. The original methods were these. A lowest detectable productive clonotype frequency of 2.59 x 10-5 was observed in the TCR sequencing data. Only productive TCRbeta rearrangements, meaning sequences that were complete and in-frame, were kept for the analyses. The clonality of each sample was calculated as Simpson clonality in the immunoSEQ Analyzer version 3.0. Clones were categorized by frequency as very rare, small, medium, large (1-20%) or hyperexpanded (>20%). OLGA 1.2.3 estimated generation probabilities, VDJtools produced V-gene circos plots, VDJdb was queried for specificities, and GLIPH identified CDR3 motifs. This is the immuneACCESS table as TCRdb keeps it, with only in-frame sequences that have V and J called. A part of the clones is gone; compared with another copy, unresolved V genes explain less than half, and the rest is unexplained. That table furnishes V, J and clone size, whereas the DNA furnished D and trimming. Across this sample there are tens of thousands of clones, with over 80% seen only once. The top ten hold under 10% of the sample.

The TCR comes from a human donor in good health. The receptor chain draws on TRBV5-1 and TRBJ2-1; TRBD1 is perhaps the D gene, given 5 matching bases. Input material: CD4+ T cells from blood buffy coats. The CDR3 protein: CASSLGGGSDEQFF. The nucleotide sequence is given as TGCGCCAGCAGCTTGGGGGGCGGATCGGATGAGCAGTTCTTC.